This T cell receptor beta chain came from a study of T cell changes during pregnancy in multiple sclerosis (dated by TCRdb to between 2017 and 2020). Study-level background: The study looked at changes in the T cell repertoire across pregnancy in women with multiple sclerosis.

Counted from cysteine to phenylalanine, this CDR3 has 11 amino acids. Kept here is only the CDR3 DNA, which spans 33 bases and is read in frame from base 1. V drops 3 bases and J drops 3 bases, leaving 4 bases in between. The germline V gene encodes CDR1 SGHKS and CDR2 YYEKEE (reference sequence). A remark on this clone: This receptor's antigen is unknown. Base-call qualities are not available, and no considerably larger clone is one nucleotide away.

Library preparation employed the immunoSEQ multiplex PCR assay. Here the immuneACCESS table is served through TCRdb, limited to in-frame sequences with V and J called. Missing clones are a known gap in these copies; in checked studies unresolved V genes cover under half, and the rest lacks a known reason. The sample has about 74,000 clones on record, roughly 89% of them singletons. 3.7% of the sample is in the top ten clones. The sequence was obtained from a female donor in good health, enrolled as a control in a pregnancy study. The sample here was peripheral blood, taken after pregnancy. The V gene is TRBV5-5 and the J gene is TRBJ2-7; the D gene is unclear. This receptor carries the CDR3 CASSSYYEQYF. Read as DNA, the sequence is TGTGCCAGCAGCTCTTACTACGAGCAGTACTTC.